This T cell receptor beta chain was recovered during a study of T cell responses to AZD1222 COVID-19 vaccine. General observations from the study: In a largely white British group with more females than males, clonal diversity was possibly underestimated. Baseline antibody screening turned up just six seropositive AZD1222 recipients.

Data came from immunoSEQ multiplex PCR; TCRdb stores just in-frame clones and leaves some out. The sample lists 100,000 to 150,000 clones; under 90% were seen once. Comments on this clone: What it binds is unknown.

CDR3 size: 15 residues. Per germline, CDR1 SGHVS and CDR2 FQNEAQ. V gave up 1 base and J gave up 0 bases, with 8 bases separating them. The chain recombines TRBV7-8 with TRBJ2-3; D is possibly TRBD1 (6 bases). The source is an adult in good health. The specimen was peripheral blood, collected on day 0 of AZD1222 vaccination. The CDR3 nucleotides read TGTGCCAGCAGCTTAGGCAGGGGAAGCACAGATACGCAGTATTTT. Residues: CASSLGRGSTDTQYF.